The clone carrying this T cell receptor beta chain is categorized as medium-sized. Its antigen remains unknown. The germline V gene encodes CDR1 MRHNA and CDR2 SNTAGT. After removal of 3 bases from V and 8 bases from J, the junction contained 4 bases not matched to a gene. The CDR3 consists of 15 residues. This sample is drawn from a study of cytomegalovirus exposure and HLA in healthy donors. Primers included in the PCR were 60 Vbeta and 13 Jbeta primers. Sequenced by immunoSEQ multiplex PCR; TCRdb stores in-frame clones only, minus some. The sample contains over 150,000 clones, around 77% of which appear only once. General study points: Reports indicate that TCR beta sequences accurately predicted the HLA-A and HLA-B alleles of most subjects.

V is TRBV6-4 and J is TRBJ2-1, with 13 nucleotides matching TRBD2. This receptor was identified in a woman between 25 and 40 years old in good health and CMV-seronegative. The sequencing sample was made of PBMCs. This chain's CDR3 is CASSETSGRSDEQFF. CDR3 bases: TGTGCCAGCAGTGAGACTAGCGGGAGGTCCGATGAGCAGTTCTTC.